Below are 19 T cell receptor beta chains sequenced from a single sample in a study of vaccination and CD4 T cells after COVID-19. Antigens of these TCRs are unknown. Treatment defined: approximately nine-day PBMC culture with coronavirus spike peptide pools or control peptides (ViraFEST assay). Cultured CD4+ T cell DNA underwent sequencing with the Oncomine TCR Beta short-read assay. TCRdb reanalysed the PCR reads using MiXCR and keeps one entry per CDR3 protein. The sample lists about 14,000 distinct CDR3 sequences; 55% to 80% were seen once. The specimen sequenced was CD4+ T cells from blood, cultured in vitro. The receptor source for this set is a human donor who had recovered from COVID-19.

DNA for the CDR3: TGTGCCAGCAGTTTTGATTACAGGGGGAGTGACGCTGAAGCTTTCTTT. Its translation: CASSFDYRGSDAEAFF. V gene TRBV27 combines with J gene TRBJ1-1; 8 bases are a match to TRBD1. Unmatched junction bases numbered 12, after V lost 3 bases and J lost 6 bases. CDR1 is MNHEY, CDR2 SMNVEV, per germline (reference sequence). The CDR3 is made up of 16 amino acids.

The chain recombines TRBV6-5 with TRBJ2-5, with 7 bases identical to TRBD2. From germline, CDR1 is MNHEY and CDR2 SVGAGI. V lost 4 bases, J lost 4 bases, and 12 bases stayed unmatched. The CDR3 consists of 16 residues. The CDR3 bases are TGTGCCAGCAGTTCACTCCGTGGGGGGGGGATAGAGACCCAGTACTTC. Its protein is CASSSLRGGGIETQYF.

The chain employs TRBV7-2 and TRBJ2-2, with D tentatively TRBD2 (7 bases). Germline V gene lookup returns CDR1 SGHTA and CDR2 FQGNSA. The ends were cut back, 3 bases at V and 5 bases at J, with 13 bases in the middle. CDR3 length equals 15 residues. This CDR3 reads CASSFTQGGTGELFF. In DNA, the CDR3 is TGTGCCAGCAGCTTCACACAGGGAGGGACCGGGGAGCTGTTTTTT.

This clonotype was recorded a few times. The chain employs TRBV4-3 and TRBJ1-2; tentatively, D is TRBD1 (6 bases). Trimming pared 0 bases from V and 5 bases from J, leaving 16 bases between. The CDR3 runs 16 residues. Germline assignment: CDR1 LGHNA and CDR2 YSLEER. The DNA for the CDR3 is TGCGCCAGCAGCCAAGATAGGACAGCCTACATTTATGGCTACACCTTC. It translates to CASSQDRTAYIYGYTF.

This clonotype has only a few counts. The chain recombines TRBV4-3 with TRBJ1-1; D unclear. CDR1 is LGHNA and CDR2 is YSLEER in the germline V gene. The CDR3 is 13 amino acids. V was trimmed by 0 bases and J by 7 bases, leaving 9 bases between them. The CDR3, as DNA: TGCGCCAGCAGCCAAGATCGCGACCGTGAAGCTTTCTTT. It yields the protein CASSQDRDREAFF.

This clonotype was seen a handful of times. This chain links TRBV20-1 with TRBJ2-2, with D hard to call. V gave up 4 bases and J gave up 2 bases, with 11 bases separating them. Looked up from germline, CDR1 is DFQATT and CDR2 is SNEGSKA (reference sequence). The CDR3 is 14 residues long. CDR3 bases: TGCAGTGCTATTAGGAACAGTAACACCGGGGAGCTGTTTTTT. This codes for CSAIRNSNTGELFF.

The rearrangement uses TRBV18 and TRBJ2-5; TRBD2 is a possible D gene (6 bases). Germline-derived CDR1 and CDR2 are KGHSH and LQKENI. CDR3 length: 19 residues. With 1 base removed from V and 2 bases from J, the gap between germline ends came to 23 bases. The CDR3 is CASSPRWPMGGEYQETQYF. The DNA for the CDR3 is TGTGCCAGCTCACCACGATGGCCTATGGGGGGAGAATATCAAGAGACCCAGTACTTC.

This rearrangement joins TRBV25-1 to TRBJ2-5; 10 nucleotides line up with TRBD1. V was clipped by 10 bases and J by 4 bases; unmatched bases: 6. The germline CDR1 and CDR2 sequences are MGHDK and SYGVNS. The CDR3 extends over 13 amino acids. The CDR3 here is CATTDRGAETQYF. The CDR3 DNA reads as TGTGCCACCACGGACAGGGGGGCAGAGACCCAGTACTTC.

J is TRBJ1-3 and V is TRBV7-9; D gene uncertain. This CDR3 has 13 residues. The germline gives CDR1 SEHNR, CDR2 FQNEAQ (reference sequence). V gave up 3 bases and J gave up 4 bases, with 7 bases separating them. CDR3 sequence (DNA): TGTGCCAGCAGCTTCGGGGAGGGAAACACCATATATTTT. Translated, it gives CASSFGEGNTIYF.

V usage is TRBV15 and J usage is TRBJ2-7; the D call may be TRBD1 or TRBD2 (5 bases each). Germline values: CDR1 LNHNV, CDR2 YYDKDF (reference sequence). The CDR3 sequence is 15 residues long. V lost 0 bases and J lost 4, with 13 bases in between. CDR3 nucleotide sequence: TGTGCCACCAGCAGAGAAGGGACGGCCGGGTACGAGCAGTACTTC. Translated, it gives CATSREGTAGYEQYF.

V and J are TRBV15 and TRBJ2-3; the match to TRBD1 covers 12 bases. V lost 3 bases, J lost 6 bases, and 7 bases stayed unmatched. The CDR3 length is 16 residues. In germline, CDR1 is LNHNV, CDR2 YYDKDF (reference sequence). CDR3 sequence reads: CATSSRDRGPGDTQYF. CDR3 coding DNA: TGTGCCACCAGCAGCCGGGACAGGGGGCCCGGGGATACGCAGTATTTT.

This clonotype was observed a few times. The V and J genes are TRBV10-3 and TRBJ2-3, with 11 bases that match TRBD2. The CDR3 consists of 17 residues. Per germline, CDR1 ENHRY and CDR2 SYGVKD. The V gene end was trimmed by 0 bases and the J gene end by 4 bases; junction bases not matched to a gene: 6. CDR3 in DNA: TGTGCCATCAGTGAGTCGACGAGACTAGCGGGGTCAGATACGCAGTATTTT. Protein sequence: CAISESTRLAGSDTQYF.

J is TRBJ2-7 and V is TRBV7-2, with TRBD2 matching over 13 bases. Germline trimming cut 2 bases from V and 5 bases from J; bases unmatched to any gene: 6. The CDR3 spans 16 residues. Per the germline V gene, CDR1 is SGHTA and CDR2 is FQGNSA. The CDR3 sequence is CASSLLGLAGAHEQYF. The CDR3 DNA is TGTGCCAGCAGCTTATTAGGACTAGCGGGAGCCCACGAGCAGTACTTC.

The CDR3 loop reads CSARRTATSGSGSGANVLTF. As DNA, the CDR3 is TGCAGTGCTAGAAGAACCGCGACTAGCGGGAGTGGGTCTGGGGCCAACGTCCTGACTTTC. V gene TRBV20-1 combines with J gene TRBJ2-6; the match to TRBD2 covers 12 bases. CDR3 length: 20 residues. After removal of 2 bases from V and 1 base from J, the junction contained 12 bases not matched to a gene. Germline V gives CDR1 DFQATT, CDR2 SNEGSKA (reference sequence).

This rearrangement joins TRBV20-1 to TRBJ2-5; 7 positions match TRBD2. With 0 bases clipped from V and 0 bases from J, the junction kept 7 bases outside the gene matches. Germline values: CDR1 DFQATT, CDR2 SNEGSKA (reference sequence). The CDR3 sequence is 16 residues long. The CDR3 is CSAREGKRGNQETQYF. The CDR3 DNA reads TGCAGTGCTAGAGAGGGCAAGCGGGGAAACCAAGAGACCCAGTACTTC.

The chain is built from TRBV6-1 and TRBJ2-6, with 8 positions matching TRBD1. J lost 0 bases, V lost 7 bases, and 8 bases had no gene match. The V gene's germline CDR1 is MNHNS and CDR2 SASEGT. The CDR3 runs to 17 residues. The CDR3 loop is CASITGGLGSGANVLTF. Here the CDR3 DNA reads TGTGCCAGCATCACAGGGGGTCTCGGCTCTGGGGCCAACGTCCTGACTTTC.

The chain joins TRBV29-1 to TRBJ2-1, with D unresolved. This CDR3 is 11 amino acids long. Germline assignment: CDR1 SQVTM and CDR2 ANQGSEA. The V end was cut by 4 bases, the J end by 3 bases, with 4 bases between. CDR3 DNA: TGCAGCGTTGTCCGCTACAATGAGCAGTTCTTC. Its protein product is CSVVRYNEQFF.

V is TRBV6-1 and J is TRBJ2-5, with TRBD1 as a possible D gene (6 bases). Germline V gene lookup returns CDR1 MNHNS and CDR2 SASEGT. The CDR3 totals 14 residues. V was cut by 10 bases and J by 9 bases, with 24 bases left in between. The CDR3, as DNA: TGTGCCACCAGGGGTGGAGGTTCCCTCAAGGCCCAGTACTTC. Its translation: CATRGGGSLKAQYF.

Judged by abundance, this clonotype is medium-sized (0.01 to 0.1%). V is TRBV19 and J is TRBJ2-2; maybe TRBD2 (6 bases). CDR1 LNHDA and CDR2 SQIVND come from the germline V gene (reference sequence). CDR3 length: 15 amino acids. The V end was cut by 3 bases, the J end by 7 bases, with 15 bases between. Here the CDR3 reads CASSIRRGGIGELFF. The CDR3 bases are TGTGCCAGTAGTATCCGCCGAGGAGGGATCGGGGAGCTGTTTTTT.